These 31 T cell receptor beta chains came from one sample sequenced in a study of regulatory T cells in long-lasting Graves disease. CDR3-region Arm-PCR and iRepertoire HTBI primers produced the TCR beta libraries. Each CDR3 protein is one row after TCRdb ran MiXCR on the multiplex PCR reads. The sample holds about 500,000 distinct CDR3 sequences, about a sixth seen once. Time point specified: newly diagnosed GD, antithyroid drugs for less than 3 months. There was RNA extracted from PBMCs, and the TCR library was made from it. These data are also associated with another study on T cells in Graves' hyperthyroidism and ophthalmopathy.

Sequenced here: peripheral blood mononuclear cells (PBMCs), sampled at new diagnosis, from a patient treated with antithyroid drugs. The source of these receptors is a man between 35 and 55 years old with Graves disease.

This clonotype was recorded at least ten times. This chain's CDR3 is CAWSVKDTLRDKAFF. The CDR3 region has the DNA TGTGCCTGGAGTGTAAAGGACACTCTAAGGGATAAAGCTTTCTTT. The gene calls are TRBV30 and TRBJ1-1; tentative D call: TRBD1 (5 bases). Between the trimmed V and J ends, which lost 0 bases and 9 bases, there was a span of 20 bases. Germline V gene data show CDR1 as GTSNPN and CDR2 as SVGIG (reference sequence). The CDR3 runs to 15 residues.

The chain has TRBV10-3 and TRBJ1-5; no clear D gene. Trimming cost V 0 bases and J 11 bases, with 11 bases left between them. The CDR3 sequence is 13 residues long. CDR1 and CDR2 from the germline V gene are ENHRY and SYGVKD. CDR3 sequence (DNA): TGTGCCATCAGTGAGTCGATTGACGATGCCCAGCATTTT. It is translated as CAISESIDDAQHF.

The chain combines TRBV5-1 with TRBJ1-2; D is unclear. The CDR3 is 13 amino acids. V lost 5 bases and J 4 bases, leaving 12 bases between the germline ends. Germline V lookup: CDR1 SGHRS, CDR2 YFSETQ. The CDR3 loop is CASSMGRAYGYTF. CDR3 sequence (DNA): TGCGCCAGCAGTATGGGTCGAGCCTATGGCTACACCTTC.

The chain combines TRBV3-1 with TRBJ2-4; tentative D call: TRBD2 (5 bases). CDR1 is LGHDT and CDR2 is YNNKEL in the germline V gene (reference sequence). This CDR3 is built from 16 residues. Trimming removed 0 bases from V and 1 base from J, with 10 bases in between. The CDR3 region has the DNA TGTGCCAGCAGCCAAGAGTCGGGGTGGGCCAAAAACATTCAGTACTTC. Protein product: CASSQESGWAKNIQYF.

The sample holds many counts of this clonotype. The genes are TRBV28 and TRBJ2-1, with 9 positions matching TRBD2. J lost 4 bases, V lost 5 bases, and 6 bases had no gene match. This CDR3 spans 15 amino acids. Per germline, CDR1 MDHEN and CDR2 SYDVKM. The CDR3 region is CASSPSGTRYNEQFF. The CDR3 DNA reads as TGTGCCAGCAGTCCTAGCGGGACTCGATACAATGAGCAGTTCTTC.

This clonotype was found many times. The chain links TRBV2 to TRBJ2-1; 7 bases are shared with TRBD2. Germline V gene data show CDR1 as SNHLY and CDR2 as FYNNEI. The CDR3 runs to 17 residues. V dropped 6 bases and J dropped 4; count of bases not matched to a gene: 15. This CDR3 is CASRLLRLAELYNEQFF. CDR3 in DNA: TGTGCCAGCAGGTTACTCCGTCTAGCGGAACTTTACAATGAGCAGTTCTTC.

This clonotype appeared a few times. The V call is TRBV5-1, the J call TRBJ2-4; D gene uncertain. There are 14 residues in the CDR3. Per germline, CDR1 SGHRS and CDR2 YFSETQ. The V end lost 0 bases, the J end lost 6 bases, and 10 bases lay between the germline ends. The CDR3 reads CASSLEGAANIQYF. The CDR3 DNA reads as TGCGCCAGCAGCTTGGAGGGTGCTGCAAACATTCAGTACTTC.

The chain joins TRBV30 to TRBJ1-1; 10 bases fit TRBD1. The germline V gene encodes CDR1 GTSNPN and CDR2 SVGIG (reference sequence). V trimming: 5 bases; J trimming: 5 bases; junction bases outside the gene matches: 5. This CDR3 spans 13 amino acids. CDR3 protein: CAWGTGARTEAFF. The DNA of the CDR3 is TGTGCCTGGGGGACAGGGGCGCGGACTGAAGCTTTCTTT. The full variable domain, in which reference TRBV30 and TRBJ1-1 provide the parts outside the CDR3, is SQTIHQWPATLVQPVGSPLSLECTVEGTSNPNLYWYRQAAGRGLQLLFYSVGIGQISSEVPQNLSASRPQDRQFILSSKKLLLSDSGFYLCAWGTGARTEAFFGQGTRLTVV.

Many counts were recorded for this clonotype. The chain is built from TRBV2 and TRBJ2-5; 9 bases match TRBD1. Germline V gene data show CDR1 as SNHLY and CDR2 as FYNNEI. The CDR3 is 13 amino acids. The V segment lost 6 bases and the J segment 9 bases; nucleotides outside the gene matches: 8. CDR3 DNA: TGTGCCAGCAGCCCCGGGACAGGGAATCCCCAGTACTTC. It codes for CASSPGTGNPQYF.

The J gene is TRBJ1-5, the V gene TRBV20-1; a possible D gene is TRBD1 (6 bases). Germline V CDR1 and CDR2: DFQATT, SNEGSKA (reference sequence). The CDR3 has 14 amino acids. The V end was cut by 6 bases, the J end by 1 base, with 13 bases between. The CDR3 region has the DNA TGCAGTGCAAGGGGGGGCGGCAGCAATCAGCCCCAGCATTTT. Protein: CSARGGGSNQPQHF.

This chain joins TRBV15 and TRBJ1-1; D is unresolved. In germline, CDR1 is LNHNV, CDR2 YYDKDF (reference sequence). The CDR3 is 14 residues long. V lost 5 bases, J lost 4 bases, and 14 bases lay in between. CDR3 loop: CATSPGGWATEAFF. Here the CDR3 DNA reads TGTGCCACCAGCCCGGGAGGGTGGGCCACTGAAGCTTTCTTT. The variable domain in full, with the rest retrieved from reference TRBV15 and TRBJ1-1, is DAMVIQNPRYQVTQFGKPVTLSCSQTLNHNVMYWYQQKSSQAPKLLFHYYDKDFNNEADTPDNFQSRRPNTSFCFLDIRSPGLGDTAMYLCATSPGGWATEAFFGQGTRLTVV.

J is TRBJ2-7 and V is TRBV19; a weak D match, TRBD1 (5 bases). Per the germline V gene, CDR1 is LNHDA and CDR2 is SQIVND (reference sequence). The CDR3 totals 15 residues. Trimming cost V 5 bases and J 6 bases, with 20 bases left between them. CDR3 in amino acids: CASSSPKGLFFEQYF. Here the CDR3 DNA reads TGTGCCAGTAGTTCCCCGAAGGGGTTGTTTTTCGAGCAGTACTTC.

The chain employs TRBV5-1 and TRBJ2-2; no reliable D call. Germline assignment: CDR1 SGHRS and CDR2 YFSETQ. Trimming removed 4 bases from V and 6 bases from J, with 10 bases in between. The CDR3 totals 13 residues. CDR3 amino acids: CASSLGPSGELFF. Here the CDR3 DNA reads TGCGCCAGCAGCCTAGGGCCGTCCGGGGAGCTGTTTTTT. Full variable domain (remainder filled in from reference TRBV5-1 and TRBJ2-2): KAGVTQTPRYLIKTRGQQVTLSCSPISGHRSVSWYQQTPGQGLQFLFEYFSETQRNKGNFPGRFSGRQFSNSRSEMNVSTLELGDSALYLCASSLGPSGELFFGEGSRLTVL.

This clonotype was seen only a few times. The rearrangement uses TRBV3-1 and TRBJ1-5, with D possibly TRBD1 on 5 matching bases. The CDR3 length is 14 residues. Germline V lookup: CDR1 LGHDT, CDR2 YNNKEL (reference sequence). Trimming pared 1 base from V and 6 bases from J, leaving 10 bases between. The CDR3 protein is CASSQGGRGQPQHF. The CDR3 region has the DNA TGTGCCAGCAGCCAAGGGGGAAGGGGTCAGCCCCAGCATTTT.

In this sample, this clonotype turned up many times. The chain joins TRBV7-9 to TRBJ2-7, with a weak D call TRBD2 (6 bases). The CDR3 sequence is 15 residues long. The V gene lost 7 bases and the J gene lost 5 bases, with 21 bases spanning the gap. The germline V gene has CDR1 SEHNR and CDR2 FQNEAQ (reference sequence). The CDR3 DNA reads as TGTGCCAGCACGACTATAGTGGGAGGACATGACGAGCAGTACTTC. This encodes CASTTIVGGHDEQYF.

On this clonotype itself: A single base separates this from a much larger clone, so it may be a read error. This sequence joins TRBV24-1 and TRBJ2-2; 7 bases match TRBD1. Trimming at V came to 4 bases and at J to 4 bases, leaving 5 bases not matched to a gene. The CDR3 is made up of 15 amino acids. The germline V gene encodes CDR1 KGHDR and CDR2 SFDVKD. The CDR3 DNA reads TGTGCCACCAGTGACTTGACAGGGACCACCGGGGAGCTGTTTTTT. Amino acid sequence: CATSDLTGTTGELFF.

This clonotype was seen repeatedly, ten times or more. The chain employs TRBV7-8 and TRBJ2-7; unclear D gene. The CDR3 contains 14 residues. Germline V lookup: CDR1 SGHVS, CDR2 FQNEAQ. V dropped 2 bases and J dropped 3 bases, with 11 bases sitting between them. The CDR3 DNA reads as TGTGCCAGCAGCTTATATGGCAGATTCTACGAGCAGTACTTC. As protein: CASSLYGRFYEQYF.

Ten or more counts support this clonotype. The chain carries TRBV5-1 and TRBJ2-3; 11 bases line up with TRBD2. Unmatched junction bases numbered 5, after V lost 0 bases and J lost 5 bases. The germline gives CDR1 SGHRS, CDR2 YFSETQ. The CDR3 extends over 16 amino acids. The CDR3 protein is CASSLGSGRARDTQYF. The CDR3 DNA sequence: TGCGCCAGCAGCTTGGGTAGCGGGAGGGCCAGAGATACGCAGTATTTT.

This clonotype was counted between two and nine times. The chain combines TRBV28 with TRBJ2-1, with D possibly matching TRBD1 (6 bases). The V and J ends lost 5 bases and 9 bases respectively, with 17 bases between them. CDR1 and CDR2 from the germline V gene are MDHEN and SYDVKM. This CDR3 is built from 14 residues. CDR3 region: CASSLQGHQGEQFF. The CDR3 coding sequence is TGTGCCAGCAGTCTCCAGGGACATCAGGGTGAGCAGTTCTTC.

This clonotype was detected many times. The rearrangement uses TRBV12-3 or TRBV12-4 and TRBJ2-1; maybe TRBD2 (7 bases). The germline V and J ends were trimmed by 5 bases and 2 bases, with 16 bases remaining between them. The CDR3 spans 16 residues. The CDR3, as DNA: TGTGCCAGCAGTCGTCCGGGGGGCAGGGCCTACAATGAGCAGTTCTTC. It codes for CASSRPGGRAYNEQFF.

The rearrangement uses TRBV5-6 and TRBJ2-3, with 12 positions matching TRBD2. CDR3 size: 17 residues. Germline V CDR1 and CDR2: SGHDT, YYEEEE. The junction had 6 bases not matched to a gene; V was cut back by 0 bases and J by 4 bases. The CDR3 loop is CASSLAGLAGSSDTQYF. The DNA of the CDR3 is TGTGCCAGCAGCTTGGCCGGACTAGCGGGAAGCTCAGATACGCAGTATTTT.

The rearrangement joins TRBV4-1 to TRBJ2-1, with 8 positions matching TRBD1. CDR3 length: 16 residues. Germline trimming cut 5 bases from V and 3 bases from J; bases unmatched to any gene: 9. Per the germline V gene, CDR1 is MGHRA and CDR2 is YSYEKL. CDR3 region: CASSATGTGDYNEQFF. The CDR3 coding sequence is TGCGCCAGCAGCGCAACCGGGACAGGCGACTACAATGAGCAGTTCTTC.

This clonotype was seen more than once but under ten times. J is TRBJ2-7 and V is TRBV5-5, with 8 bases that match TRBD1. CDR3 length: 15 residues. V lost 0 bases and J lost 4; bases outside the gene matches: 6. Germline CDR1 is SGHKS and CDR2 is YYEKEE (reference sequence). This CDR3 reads CASSLAAGGFYEQYF. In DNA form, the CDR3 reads TGTGCCAGCAGCTTGGCGGCAGGGGGCTTTTACGAGCAGTACTTC. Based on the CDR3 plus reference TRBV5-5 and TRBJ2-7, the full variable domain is DAGVTQSPTHLIKTRGQQVTLRCSPISGHKSVSWYQQVLGQGPQFIFQYYEKEERGRGNFPDRFSARQFPNYSSELNVNALLLGDSALYLCASSLAAGGFYEQYFGPGTRLTVT.

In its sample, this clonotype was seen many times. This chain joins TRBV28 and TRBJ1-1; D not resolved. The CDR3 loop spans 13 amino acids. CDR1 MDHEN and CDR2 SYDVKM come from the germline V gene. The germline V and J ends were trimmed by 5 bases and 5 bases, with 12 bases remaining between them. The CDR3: CASSPPVVTEAFF. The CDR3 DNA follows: TGTGCCAGCAGTCCACCCGTTGTTACTGAAGCTTTCTTT.

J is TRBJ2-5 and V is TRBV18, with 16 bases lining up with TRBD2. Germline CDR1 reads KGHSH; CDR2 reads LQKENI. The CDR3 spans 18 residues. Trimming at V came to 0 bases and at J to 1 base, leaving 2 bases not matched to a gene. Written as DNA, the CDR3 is TGTGCCAGCTCACCACCGGGGACTAGCGGGAGGGCCCAAGAGACCCAGTACTTC. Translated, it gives CASSPPGTSGRAQETQYF.

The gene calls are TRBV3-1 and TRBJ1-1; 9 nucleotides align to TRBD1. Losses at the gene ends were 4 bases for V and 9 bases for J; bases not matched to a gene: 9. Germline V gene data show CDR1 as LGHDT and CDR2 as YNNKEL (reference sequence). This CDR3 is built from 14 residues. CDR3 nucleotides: TGTGCCAGCAGCCTCCGCGGGACAGGGAATAAAGCTTTCTTT. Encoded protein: CASSLRGTGNKAFF. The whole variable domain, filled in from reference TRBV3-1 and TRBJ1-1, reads DTAVSQTPKYLVTQMGNDKSIKCEQNLGHDTMYWYKQDSKKFLKIMFSYNNKELIINETVPNRFSPKSPDKAHLNLHINSLELGDSAVYFCASSLRGTGNKAFFGQGTRLTVV.

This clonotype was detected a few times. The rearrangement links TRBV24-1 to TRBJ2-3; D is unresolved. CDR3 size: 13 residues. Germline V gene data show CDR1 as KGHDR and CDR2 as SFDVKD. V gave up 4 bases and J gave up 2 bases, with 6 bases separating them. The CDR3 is CATSEDYTDTQYF. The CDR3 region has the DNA TGTGCCACCAGTGAAGATTACACAGATACGCAGTATTTT.

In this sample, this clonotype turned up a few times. The CDR3 spells CSVEEPTLNIQYF. For the CDR3, the DNA is TGCAGCGTTGAAGAGCCAACCTTGAACATTCAGTACTTC. The chain links TRBV29-1 to TRBJ2-4; D gene ambiguous. There are 13 residues in the CDR3. Germline lookup yields CDR1 SQVTM and CDR2 ANQGSEA. Trimming pared 0 bases from V and 7 bases from J, leaving 10 bases between.

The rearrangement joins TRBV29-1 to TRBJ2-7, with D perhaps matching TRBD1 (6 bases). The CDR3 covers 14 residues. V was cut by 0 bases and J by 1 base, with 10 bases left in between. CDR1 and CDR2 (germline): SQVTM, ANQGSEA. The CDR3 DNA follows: TGCAGCGTTGAAGAGGGGCAGGGGTCCTACGAGCAGTACTTC. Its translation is CSVEEGQGSYEQYF.

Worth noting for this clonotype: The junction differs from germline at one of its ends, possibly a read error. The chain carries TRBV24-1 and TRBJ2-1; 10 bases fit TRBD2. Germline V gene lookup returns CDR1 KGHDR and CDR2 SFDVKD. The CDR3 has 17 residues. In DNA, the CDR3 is TGTGCCACCAGTGGCCTAGCGGGGGAGAGGGGCCACAATGAGCAGTCCTTC. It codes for CATSGLAGERGHNEQSF.

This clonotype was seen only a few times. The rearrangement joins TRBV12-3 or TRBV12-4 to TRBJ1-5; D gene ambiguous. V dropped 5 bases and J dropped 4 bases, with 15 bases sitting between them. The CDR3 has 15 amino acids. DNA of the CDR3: TGTGCCAGCAGTCCTTGGTCCTCACCAAATCAGCCCCAGCATTTT. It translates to CASSPWSSPNQPQHF.